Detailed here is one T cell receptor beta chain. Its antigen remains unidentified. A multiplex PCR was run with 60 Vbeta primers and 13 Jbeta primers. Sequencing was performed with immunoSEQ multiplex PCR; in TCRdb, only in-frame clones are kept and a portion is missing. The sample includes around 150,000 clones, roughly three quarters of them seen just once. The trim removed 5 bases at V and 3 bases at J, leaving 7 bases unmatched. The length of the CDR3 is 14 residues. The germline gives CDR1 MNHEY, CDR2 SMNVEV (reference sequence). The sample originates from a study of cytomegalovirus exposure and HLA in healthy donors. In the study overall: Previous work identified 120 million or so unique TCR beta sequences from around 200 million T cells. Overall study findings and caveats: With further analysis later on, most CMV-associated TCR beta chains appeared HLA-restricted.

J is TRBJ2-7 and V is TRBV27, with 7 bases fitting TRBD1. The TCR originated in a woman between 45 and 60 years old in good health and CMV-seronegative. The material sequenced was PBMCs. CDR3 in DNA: TGTGCCAGCAGTCCCCAGGGGGTGGGCTACGAGCAGTACTTC. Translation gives CASSPQGVGYEQYF.